The T cell receptor (beta chain) described here comes from a study of human T cells and chemical hapten exposure. The time point: patch test 3, about 24 weeks after DPC sensitization. Treatment of the sample: therapeutic diphenylcyclopropenone sensitization with weekly scalp DPC. Germline CDR1 is MGHRA and CDR2 is YSYEKL. The V end lost 0 bases, the J end lost 3 bases, and 17 bases lay between the germline ends. CDR3 size: 17 residues. Per the study methods: Samples contained a median of 95,638 TCRs, with a range of about 23,224 to 700,000. Via MiXCR, TCRdb re-called the RACE reads, giving one row per CDR3 protein. The authors' filters were not applied to this entry. The table shows 55,000 to 75,000 distinct CDR3 sequences, with roughly 12% occurring only once.

Sample: whole blood, taken in connection with sensitization to the hapten diphenylcyclopropenone (DPC). The receptor's source is a man aged 30 to 45 with alopecia areata. Some clones in this sample may be carry-over from other donors' samples. The chain employs TRBV4-1 and TRBJ1-2; no definite D call. This chain's CDR3 is CASSQDPFGIGYYGYTF. CDR3 DNA: TGCGCCAGCAGCCAAGATCCGTTCGGGATCGGGTACTATGGCTACACCTTC.